The T cell receptor beta chain described here comes from a study of long-term antiretroviral therapy in people with HIV. Findings of the study overall: The study lacked data on ART adherence, viral resistance or therapy changes.

The samples comprised 1-10 million cryopreserved PBMC ahead of DNA extraction. Version v3.0 of the immunoSEQ assay was performed at survey level. Repertoires were generated with immunoSEQ multiplex PCR, while TCRdb's copy carries only in-frame clones and drops some. The sample holds around 15,000 clones, approximately 90% seen once. As regards this clone: Its antigen is not identified.

This CDR3 comprises 17 residues. V dropped 5 bases and J dropped 10; count of bases not matched to a gene: 14. From germline, CDR1 is SGHRS and CDR2 YFSETQ. The gene calls are TRBV5-1 and TRBJ1-6; the match to TRBD1 covers 11 bases. The clonotype comes from a woman between 40 and 55 years old with HIV. The material sequenced was unsorted PBMCs, taken 0.6 years after starting antiretroviral therapy. Here the CDR3 reads CASRTGTGGYLGSPLHF. The CDR3 DNA reads TGCGCCAGCAGGACCGGGACAGGGGGATACCTCGGGTCACCCCTCCACTTT. The complete variable domain, with remaining parts taken from reference TRBV5-1 and TRBJ1-6, reads KAGVTQTPRYLIKTRGQQVTLSCSPISGHRSVSWYQQTPGQGLQFLFEYFSETQRNKGNFPGRFSGRQFSNSRSEMNVSTLELGDSALYLCASRTGTGGYLGSPLHFGNGTRLTVT.